Following are 30 T cell receptor beta chains from one sample sequenced in a study of control samples from healthy donors and cancer patients (dated by TCRdb to about 2020). Receptor amplification or capture employed the immunoSEQ multiplex PCR assay. Imported from immuneACCESS, the table was reduced by TCRdb to in-frame sequences with V and J called. These copies leave out some clones; in studies compared against another copy, an unresolved V gene accounts for under half, and the cause of the remainder is not known. In this sample the table shows around 180,000 clones, 85% to 95% of which occur a single time. The biggest ten clones account for about 1.5% of the sample. The material sequenced was blood. The receptors were gathered from a woman aged 18-35 years in good health.

V usage is TRBV7-8 and J usage is TRBJ2-1; a possible D gene is TRBD2 (6 bases). V shed 1 base and J shed 0 bases, with 13 bases lying between them. This CDR3 comprises 17 residues. Per germline, CDR1 SGHVS and CDR2 FQNEAQ. This chain's CDR3 is CASSLGRAGISYNEQFF. The CDR3 DNA follows: TGTGCCAGCAGCTTAGGGAGGGCGGGGATCTCCTACAATGAGCAGTTCTTC.

CDR3 nucleotides: TGCGCCAGCAGCTTCCAACCGGGACAGCTCTATGGCTACACCTTC. Translated, it gives CASSFQPGQLYGYTF. The chain links TRBV5-1 to TRBJ1-2, with 7 bases lining up with TRBD1. CDR3 size: 15 residues. Trimming cost V 2 bases and J 4 bases; bases outside gene matches: 8. The germline gives CDR1 SGHRS, CDR2 YFSETQ.

The chain is built from TRBV9 and TRBJ2-5; possible D gene TRBD2, 6 bases. CDR1 and CDR2 from the germline V gene are SGDLS and YYNGEE. The CDR3 length is 16 residues. With 3 bases removed from V and 2 bases from J, the gap between germline ends came to 17 bases. The CDR3 DNA follows: TGTGCCAGCAGCGACGAACCGGCGGGGCGACAAGAGACCCAGTACTTC. Protein: CASSDEPAGRQETQYF.

CDR3 residues: CATSRDRLAGVEQYF. The CDR3, as DNA: TGTGCCACCAGCAGAGATCGACTAGCGGGAGTCGAGCAGTACTTC. The rearrangement links TRBV15 to TRBJ2-7, with 12 bases matching TRBD2. Per germline, CDR1 LNHNV and CDR2 YYDKDF (reference sequence). CDR3 length: 15 residues. Trimming removed 0 bases from V and 6 bases from J; junction bases left unmatched: 3. Full variable domain (missing parts from reference TRBV15 and TRBJ2-7): DAMVIQNPRYQVTQFGKPVTLSCSQTLNHNVMYWYQQKSSQAPKLLFHYYDKDFNNEADTPDNFQSRRPNTSFCFLDIRSPGLGDTAMYLCATSRDRLAGVEQYFGPGTRLTVT.

V and J are TRBV7-6 and TRBJ2-5, with D possibly TRBD1 on 7 matching bases. The ends were cut back, 5 bases at V and 2 bases at J, with 15 bases in the middle. The CDR3 contains 15 residues. Germline CDR1 reads SGHVS; CDR2 reads FNYEAQ. CDR3 amino acids: CASSGGRGRQETQYF. The CDR3 DNA sequence: TGTGCCAGCAGCGGGGGCAGGGGGAGGCAAGAGACCCAGTACTTC. The full variable domain, in which reference TRBV7-6 and TRBJ2-5 provide the parts outside the CDR3, is GAGVSQSPRYKVTKRGQDVALRCDPISGHVSLYWYRQALGQGPEFLTYFNYEAQQDKSGLPNDRFSAERPEGSISTLTIQRTEQRDSAMYRCASSGGRGRQETQYFGPGTRLLVL.

This clone was observed a single time. Other nucleotide sequences in the sample specify the same CDR3. This chain links TRBV3-1 (or the pseudogene TRBV3-2) with TRBJ1-6; D not resolved. The CDR3 sequence is 13 residues long. The V and J ends lost 0 bases and 8 bases respectively, with 5 bases between them. The germline V gene encodes CDR1 LGHDT and CDR2 YNNKEL (reference sequence). The CDR3 protein is CASSQDGDSPLHF. In DNA form, the CDR3 reads TGTGCCAGCAGCCAAGATGGGGATTCACCCCTCCACTTT.

V and J are TRBV6-5 and TRBJ2-7; D could derive from TRBD1 or TRBD2 (5 bases each). Trimming took 3 bases from V and 2 from J, leaving 17 bases between them. The CDR3 has 16 amino acids. Per germline, CDR1 MNHEY and CDR2 SVGAGI. CDR3 loop: CASSYSAGTPAYEQYF. The CDR3 coding sequence is TGTGCCAGCAGTTATTCCGCCGGGACCCCAGCCTACGAGCAGTACTTC.

Turning to this clone: This same CDR3 is encoded by further DNA sequences in the sample. V and J are TRBV6-5 and TRBJ1-6, with 9 bases identical to TRBD1. CDR3 size: 14 residues. Unmatched junction bases numbered 3, after V lost 6 bases and J lost 6 bases. Germline V gene lookup returns CDR1 MNHEY and CDR2 SVGAGI. The CDR3: CASSRDRVNSPLHF. Written as DNA, the CDR3 is TGTGCCAGCAGCCGGGACAGGGTTAATTCACCCCTCCACTTT.

The chain employs TRBV9 and TRBJ2-5, with D unresolved. The CDR3 totals 13 residues. Trimming pared 4 bases from V and 2 bases from J, leaving 9 bases between. Germline-derived CDR1 and CDR2 are SGDLS and YYNGEE. The CDR3 region has the DNA TGTGCCAGCAGCAAAGGGTCACAAGAGACCCAGTACTTC. It codes for CASSKGSQETQYF. Supplemented by reference TRBV9 and TRBJ2-5, the full variable domain reads DSGVTQTPKHLITATGQRVTLRCSPRSGDLSVYWYQQSLDQGLQFLIQYYNGEERAKGNILERFSAQQFPDLHSELNLSSLELGDSALYFCASSKGSQETQYFGPGTRLLVL.

The chain joins TRBV4-1 to TRBJ2-3; D uncertain. Deletions cut 5 bases from V and 6 bases from J, with 9 bases between. Germline values: CDR1 MGHRA, CDR2 YSYEKL. The CDR3 runs to 12 residues. The CDR3 DNA reads as TGCGCCAGCAGCTCCGCTCGGGATACGCAGTATTTT. This sequence encodes CASSSARDTQYF.

This chain uses TRBV19 with TRBJ1-2; a weak D match, TRBD1 (5 bases). The CDR3 has 15 amino acids. Germline V CDR1 and CDR2: LNHDA, SQIVND (reference sequence). The V end lost 6 bases, the J end lost 5 bases, and 19 bases lay between the germline ends. Here the CDR3 DNA reads TGTGCCAGTAGCACCGTCTGGGGACCAGGGTATGGCTACACCTTC. Translating it yields CASSTVWGPGYGYTF.

This clone was observed once. The CDR3 loop is CASSWDRAVATNEKLFF. The CDR3 DNA follows: TGTGCCAGCAGCTGGGACAGGGCCGTTGCAACTAATGAAAAACTGTTTTTT. The chain recombines TRBV28 with TRBJ1-4, with TRBD1 matching over 9 bases. V trimming: 6 bases; J trimming: 0 bases; junction bases outside the gene matches: 8. Germline V lookup: CDR1 MDHEN, CDR2 SYDVKM. The CDR3 extends over 17 amino acids. The variable domain in full, with the rest retrieved from reference TRBV28 and TRBJ1-4, is DVKVTQSSRYLVKRTGEKVFLECVQDMDHENMFWYRQDPGLGLRLIYFSYDVKMKEKGDIPEGYSVSREKKERFSLILESASTNQTSMYLCASSWDRAVATNEKLFFGSGTQLSVL.

The chain joins TRBV5-1 to TRBJ2-1, with 15 bases aligning to TRBD2. Germline V lookup: CDR1 SGHRS, CDR2 YFSETQ. Germline trimming cut 4 bases from V and 0 bases from J; bases unmatched to any gene: 5. CDR3 size: 18 residues. The CDR3 is CASSPGLAGGYSYNEQFF. DNA of the CDR3: TGCGCCAGCAGCCCGGGACTAGCGGGGGGCTACTCCTACAATGAGCAGTTCTTC.

The chain recombines TRBV10-2 with TRBJ1-1, with TRBD1 matching over 7 bases. The CDR3 totals 12 residues. The V segment lost 10 bases and the J segment 4 bases; nucleotides outside the gene matches: 6. The germline CDR1 and CDR2 sequences are WSHSY and SAAADI. The CDR3 DNA is TGCGCCACCCAGACAGGGACCACTGAAGCTTTCTTT. It is translated as CATQTGTTEAFF.

The chain carries TRBV10-3 and TRBJ2-1; TRBD1 or TRBD2 may be the D gene (5 bases each). V lost 3 bases and J 0 bases, leaving 9 bases between the germline ends. The CDR3 sequence is 15 residues long. Germline assignment: CDR1 ENHRY and CDR2 SYGVKD. The CDR3 DNA is TGTGCCATCAGTGACGGGGCTAGCTCCTACAATGAGCAGTTCTTC. Protein product: CAISDGASSYNEQFF.

This rearrangement joins TRBV9 to TRBJ2-7; 12 bases are shared with TRBD2. V trimming: 4 bases; J trimming: 3 bases; junction bases outside the gene matches: 5. Germline V gene lookup returns CDR1 SGDLS and CDR2 YYNGEE. The CDR3 is 15 residues long. CDR3 nucleotides: TGTGCCAGCAGCCCCAGACTAGCGGGAGTCTACGAGCAGTACTTC. Translated: CASSPRLAGVYEQYF. Complete variable domain (other parts from reference TRBV9 and TRBJ2-7): DSGVTQTPKHLITATGQRVTLRCSPRSGDLSVYWYQQSLDQGLQFLIQYYNGEERAKGNILERFSAQQFPDLHSELNLSSLELGDSALYFCASSPRLAGVYEQYFGPGTRLTVT.

The V call is TRBV5-8, the J call TRBJ2-2; D gene ambiguous. The V gene's germline CDR1 is SGHTS and CDR2 YDEGEE. V lost 9 bases and J 5 bases, leaving 14 bases between the germline ends. The CDR3 extends over 13 amino acids. The CDR3 DNA reads TGTGCCACGCCTTGGTGGGGAACCGGGGAGCTGTTTTTT. This codes for CATPWWGTGELFF.

This clone was picked up one time. This rearrangement joins TRBV6-6 to TRBJ2-1; 8 nucleotides line up with TRBD1. The V segment lost 8 bases and the J segment 4 bases; nucleotides outside the gene matches: 4. The germline CDR1 and CDR2 sequences are MNHNY and SVGAGI (reference sequence). There are 13 residues in the CDR3. The CDR3: CASRDRIYNEQFF. Written as DNA, the CDR3 is TGTGCCAGCCGGGACAGGATTTACAATGAGCAGTTCTTC.

The chain combines TRBV27 with TRBJ2-3; tentative D call: TRBD1 (5 bases). The CDR3 totals 14 residues. The V and J ends lost 11 bases and 6 bases respectively, with 21 bases between them. Germline V lookup: CDR1 MNHEY, CDR2 SMNVEV (reference sequence). In DNA form, the CDR3 reads TGTGCCGCAGCCAGTGGTCAAGGGGCGGATACGCAGTATTTT. It specifies CAAASGQGADTQYF.

This chain connects TRBV7-3 to TRBJ1-6; D is unclear. Germline CDR1 SGHTA, CDR2 FQGTGA. The germline V and J ends were trimmed by 6 bases and 11 bases, with 11 bases remaining between them. CDR3 length equals 12 residues. The DNA of the CDR3 is TGTGCCAGCAGTAACTTAGGTCCACCCCTCCACTTT. Its protein is CASSNLGPPLHF.

This clone was detected once. The chain carries TRBV4-1 and TRBJ2-7; 8 nucleotides align to TRBD1. Germline lookup yields CDR1 MGHRA and CDR2 YSYEKL. There are 18 residues in the CDR3. J lost 2 bases, V lost 0 bases, and 12 bases had no gene match. The DNA for the CDR3 is TGCGCCAGCAGCCAAGATATCTTCGGGACAGGCAAGACCTACGAGCAGTACTTC. Translating gives CASSQDIFGTGKTYEQYF.

The chain links TRBV6-2 or TRBV6-3 to TRBJ2-5, with D possibly TRBD2 on 6 matching bases. Trimming pared 0 bases from V and 4 bases from J, leaving 9 bases between. CDR1 and CDR2 (germline): MNHEY, SVGEGT. The CDR3 spans 14 residues. The CDR3 DNA is TGTGCCAGCAGTTACTCGGAGGGTGCAGAGACCCAGTACTTC. Amino acids: CASSYSEGAETQYF.

This clone was found once. The J gene is TRBJ1-1, the V gene TRBV19, with TRBD1 as a possible D gene (6 bases). The germline gives CDR1 LNHDA, CDR2 SQIVND (reference sequence). V was trimmed by 7 bases and J by 0 bases, leaving 15 bases between them. The CDR3 is 15 residues long. Here the CDR3 reads CASTPDSYMNTEAFF. The CDR3 bases are TGTGCCAGTACCCCGGACAGCTATATGAACACTGAAGCTTTCTTT.

This clone was observed a single time. The genes are TRBV24-1 and TRBJ2-7; 7 bases agree with TRBD1. The CDR3 sequence is 14 residues long. Per germline, CDR1 KGHDR and CDR2 SFDVKD. The junction had 7 bases not matched to a gene; V was cut back by 5 bases and J by 4 bases. CDR3 region: CATSGGGGNYEQYF. CDR3 DNA: TGTGCCACCAGTGGAGGGGGCGGAAATTACGAGCAGTACTTC.

The chain joins TRBV6-5 to TRBJ1-1; D not resolved. CDR3 length: 12 amino acids. V lost 5 bases, J lost 4 bases, and 8 bases lay in between. Per the germline V gene, CDR1 is MNHEY and CDR2 is SVGAGI. CDR3 in amino acids: CASSRTRTEAFF. The CDR3, as DNA: TGTGCCAGCAGTCGGACCCGCACTGAAGCTTTCTTT.

The gene calls are TRBV18 and TRBJ2-3; no clear D. The CDR3 spans 14 residues. Looked up from germline, CDR1 is KGHSH and CDR2 is LQKENI. Trimming took off 3 bases at V and 2 bases at J, with 9 bases between the two ends. The CDR3 region is CASSPLGITDTQYF. CDR3 DNA: TGTGCCAGCTCACCTCTGGGGATCACAGATACGCAGTATTTT.

This chain joins TRBV14 and TRBJ2-7; no firm D call. The CDR3 spans 15 residues. CDR1 and CDR2 (germline): SGHDN, FVKESK. V dropped 2 bases and J dropped 2 bases, with 13 bases sitting between them. CDR3 region: CASSQSLSGTYEQYF. The CDR3 bases are TGTGCCAGCAGCCAAAGCCTTTCCGGTACCTACGAGCAGTACTTC.

The chain uses TRBV6-2 or TRBV6-3 and TRBJ2-2; a weak D match, TRBD2 (5 bases). Germline V gene lookup returns CDR1 MNHEY and CDR2 SVGEGT. The CDR3 loop spans 14 amino acids. Trimming stripped 2 bases from V and 4 bases from J, with 8 bases between. CDR3 protein: CASSYREATGELFF. The CDR3 nucleotides are TGTGCCAGCAGTTACCGGGAAGCCACCGGGGAGCTGTTTTTT.

This clone was detected only a few times. The chain is built from TRBV2 and TRBJ1-6; D might be TRBD1 (6 bases). The length of the CDR3 is 13 residues. Germline-derived CDR1 and CDR2 are SNHLY and FYNNEI. The V and J ends lost 1 base and 14 bases respectively, with 12 bases between them. CDR3 sequence (DNA): TGTGCCAGCAGTGAAGAGGGGGGGACCACCCTCCACTTT. Residues: CASSEEGGTTLHF. Together with reference TRBV2 and TRBJ1-6, the CDR3 gives the full variable domain: EPEVTQTPSHQVTQMGQEVILRCVPISNHLYFYWYRQILGQKVEFLVSFYNNEISEKSEIFDDQFSVERPDGSNFTLKIRSTKLEDSAMYFCASSEEGGTTLHFGNGTRLTVT.

The chain employs TRBV6-2 or TRBV6-3 and TRBJ2-7; 9 bases line up with TRBD2. The CDR3 length is 18 residues. The V gene end was trimmed by 0 bases and the J gene end by 5 bases; junction bases not matched to a gene: 14. From germline, CDR1 is MNHEY and CDR2 SVGEGT. CDR3: CASSYSTSGASPAHEQYF. In DNA, the CDR3 is TGTGCCAGCAGTTACTCGACTAGCGGAGCTTCCCCCGCTCACGAGCAGTACTTC.